This T cell receptor beta chain was sequenced in a study of blood T cell repertoires in COVID-19. This clone has more than one count but fewer than ten. Original methodology: Amplifying reference gene primers gave estimates of nucleated cell counts. TCRdb's copy holds only in-frame clones and misses some; the assay was immunoSEQ multiplex PCR. The V and J calls and clone size come from that table; D and trimming were worked out from the DNA. The sample shows roughly 120,000 clones, approximately 85% of them seen only once. The sequence was obtained from a human donor in a cohort sampled during active COVID-19. Sequenced material: peripheral blood.

CDR3 DNA: TGTGCCAGCAGTTATGACAGCCGAGGACAGGGTCGGGCCGGGGAGCTGTTTTTT. Translated, it gives CASSYDSRGQGRAGELFF. The V and J genes are TRBV6-2 or TRBV6-3 and TRBJ2-2, with 8 bases lining up with TRBD1. Trimming removed 3 bases from V and 6 bases from J; junction bases left unmatched: 15. Germline assignment: CDR1 MNHEY and CDR2 SVGEGT. This CDR3 is built from 18 residues.